This T cell receptor (beta chain) originates from a study of breast tumors, draining lymph nodes, adjacent tissues. Many counts were recorded for this clonotype. Its antigen remains unknown. Axillary draining lymph nodes of breast cancer patients supplied the node samples. Using its own MiXCR run on the multiplex PCR reads, TCRdb lists one record per CDR3 protein. The data show 150,000 to 200,000 distinct CDR3 sequences, approximately 30% seen once. The ends were cut back, 3 bases at V and 3 bases at J, with 12 bases in the middle. Germline V lookup: CDR1 DFQATT, CDR2 SNEGSKA (reference sequence). CDR3 length: 13 residues. Notes on the study in general: Data only fit, rather than demonstrated, lymph node origin of most tumor T cells.

The source is a female donor with breast cancer. Some clones in this sample may be carry-over from other donors' samples. V is TRBV20-1 and J is TRBJ2-7; D possibly corresponds to TRBD2 (6 bases). Input material: axillary lymph node tissue. CDR3 bases: TGCAGTGCTAGCGGGGGTCTAGGCTACGAGCAGTACTTC. Its protein product is CSASGGLGYEQYF.